The 13 T cell receptor beta chains presented below share a single source sample, sequenced in a study of blood T cell repertoires in COVID-19. The protocol was immunoSEQ multiplex PCR, while the TCRdb copy is restricted to in-frame clones and leaves out a portion. This table has a few hundred thousand clones, about 79% appearing once. Sequencing used peripheral blood. These receptors originate from a woman in her thirties or forties who had recovered from COVID-19.

V usage is TRBV15 and J usage is TRBJ1-2; D is unclear. The CDR3 is made up of 12 amino acids. Trimming stripped 0 bases from V and 10 bases from J, with 9 bases between. In germline, CDR1 is LNHNV, CDR2 YYDKDF (reference sequence). In nucleotides, the CDR3 is TGTGCCACCAGCAGAGATTCCTGGGCCTACACCTTC. Translation gives CATSRDSWAYTF.

DNA for the CDR3: TGTGCCAGCAGTTTGGACGGACTAGCGGGGACAGATACGCAGTATTTT. It is translated as CASSLDGLAGTDTQYF. The chain joins TRBV28 to TRBJ2-3, with TRBD2 identical over 12 bases. CDR3 length: 16 residues. Germline CDR1 and CDR2: MDHEN and SYDVKM. V was pared by 3 bases and J by 3 bases, with 4 bases of the junction left unmatched.

The table lists this clone with a few counts. The V gene is TRBV7-9, the J gene TRBJ2-5, with D perhaps matching TRBD1 (5 bases). The length of the CDR3 is 18 residues. Trimming removed 4 bases from V and 0 bases from J, with 21 bases in between. Germline V gives CDR1 SEHNR, CDR2 FQNEAQ (reference sequence). The CDR3, as DNA: TGTGCCAGCAGCTCGACCCGGACACAAACCGTGTACCAAGAGACCCAGTACTTC. It yields the protein CASSSTRTQTVYQETQYF.

J is TRBJ1-5 and V is TRBV10-3; 9 bases match TRBD1. Trimming cost V 4 bases and J 3 bases; bases outside gene matches: 10. The CDR3 loop spans 17 amino acids. CDR1 and CDR2 from the germline V gene are ENHRY and SYGVKD. The DNA for the CDR3 is TGTGCCATCAGTGGGGGACAGGGTGGGGTCTTCAATCAGCCCCAGCATTTT. It translates to CAISGGQGGVFNQPQHF.

J is TRBJ1-2 and V is TRBV29-1; 12 nucleotides line up with TRBD1. This CDR3 is built from 14 residues. V lost 7 bases, J lost 8 bases, and 11 bases stayed unmatched. The germline V gene has CDR1 SQVTM and CDR2 ANQGSEA. The chain's CDR3 is CSALSGTGGGGYTF. The CDR3 region has the DNA TGCAGCGCTCTCTCCGGGACAGGGGGCGGGGGCTACACCTTC.

On this clone: Other DNA sequences in this sample translate to the same CDR3. V usage is TRBV18 and J usage is TRBJ2-2; TRBD2 is a possible D gene (5 bases). Trimming pared 3 bases from V and 3 bases from J, leaving 8 bases between. This CDR3 spans 14 amino acids. Germline V gene lookup returns CDR1 KGHSH and CDR2 LQKENI. The CDR3 DNA reads TGTGCCAGCTCACCCGGACTCGACACCGGGGAGCTGTTTTTT. Translating it yields CASSPGLDTGELFF.

The V gene is TRBV2, the J gene TRBJ2-6; maybe TRBD2 (5 bases). The ends were cut back, 2 bases at V and 0 bases at J, with 8 bases in the middle. The CDR3 runs 16 residues. CDR1 and CDR2 (germline): SNHLY, FYNNEI. The chain's CDR3 is CASSELRGSGANVLTF. Written as DNA, the CDR3 is TGTGCCAGCAGTGAATTACGGGGCTCTGGGGCCAACGTCCTGACTTTC.

V usage is TRBV9 and J usage is TRBJ1-3; D is unresolved. Germline lookup yields CDR1 SGDLS and CDR2 YYNGEE. Trimming shortened V by 3 bases and J by 0 bases, and 4 bases separated the two germline ends. The CDR3 consists of 13 residues. The CDR3 nucleotides are TGTGCCAGCAGCGGCGACTCTGGAAACACCATATATTTT. Translation: CASSGDSGNTIYF.

The chain recombines TRBV12-5 with TRBJ1-2; 7 positions match TRBD1. Germline CDR1 LGHNT, CDR2 FRNRAP. This CDR3 has 19 amino acids. V gave up 0 bases and J gave up 0 bases; unmatched junction bases: 13. Written as DNA, the CDR3 is TGTGCTAGTGGTTTGGTCCTCATACAGGGGAGAGAGCCTAACTATGGCTACACCTTC. Residues: CASGLVLIQGREPNYGYTF.

The V call is TRBV6-6, the J call TRBJ1-3, with D perhaps matching TRBD1 (6 bases). The CDR3 is made up of 15 amino acids. Germline CDR1 is MNHNY and CDR2 is SVGAGI (reference sequence). Trimming stripped 6 bases from V and 4 bases from J, with 16 bases between. CDR3 residues: CASSRSGDRGNTIYF. The CDR3 DNA sequence: TGTGCCAGCAGCCGTTCAGGGGATCGGGGAAACACCATATATTTT.

V gene TRBV2 combines with J gene TRBJ2-5; possible D gene TRBD1, 6 bases. The CDR3 has 15 residues. Germline V gives CDR1 SNHLY, CDR2 FYNNEI. V gave up 6 bases and J gave up 10 bases, with 24 bases separating them. In DNA form, the CDR3 reads TGTGCCAGCAGAACTCGGACAGAGCTAAAGAGAGACCAGTACTTC. It specifies CASRTRTELKRDQYF.

The rearrangement joins TRBV2 to TRBJ1-4; D gene uncertain. Germline CDR1 SNHLY, CDR2 FYNNEI. The CDR3 runs to 12 residues. Trimming cost V 6 bases and J 5 bases, with 7 bases left between them. The CDR3 DNA sequence: TGTGCCAGCAGCTGGGAGAATGAAAAACTGTTTTTT. Residues: CASSWENEKLFF.

The CDR3 loop reads CASSYGHTAGNTIYF. The CDR3 DNA reads as TGTGCCAGCAGTTACGGACATACTGCCGGAAACACCATATATTTT. The J gene is TRBJ1-3, the V gene TRBV6-5, with D possibly TRBD1 on 5 matching bases. Trimming took 2 bases from V and 4 from J, leaving 12 bases between them. The CDR3 is made up of 15 amino acids. Germline CDR1 and CDR2: MNHEY and SVGAGI.